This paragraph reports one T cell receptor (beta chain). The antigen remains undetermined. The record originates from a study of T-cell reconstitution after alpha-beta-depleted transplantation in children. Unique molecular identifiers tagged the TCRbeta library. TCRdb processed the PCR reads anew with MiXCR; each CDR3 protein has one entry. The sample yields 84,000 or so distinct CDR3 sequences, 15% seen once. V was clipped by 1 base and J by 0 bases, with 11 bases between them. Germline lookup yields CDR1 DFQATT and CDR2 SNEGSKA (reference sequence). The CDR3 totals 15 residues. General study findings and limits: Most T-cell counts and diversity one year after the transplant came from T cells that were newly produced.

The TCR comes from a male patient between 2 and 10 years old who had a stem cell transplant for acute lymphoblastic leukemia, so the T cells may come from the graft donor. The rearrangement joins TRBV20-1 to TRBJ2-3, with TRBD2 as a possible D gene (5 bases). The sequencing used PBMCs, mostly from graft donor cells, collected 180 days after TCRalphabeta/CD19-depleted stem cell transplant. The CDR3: CSARGAGPSTDTQYF. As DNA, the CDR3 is TGCAGTGCTAGAGGGGCGGGCCCTAGCACAGATACGCAGTATTTT.